A single sample is the source of the 22 T cell receptor beta chains below, sequenced in a study of cytomegalovirus exposure and HLA in healthy donors. Both 60 Vbeta primers and 13 Jbeta primers went into the PCR. Generated by immunoSEQ multiplex PCR, the TCRdb table keeps only in-frame clones and is missing some. Of fewer than 200,000 clones in the sample, 70% to 90% were seen once. Sequenced input: PBMCs. The receptors derive from a man younger than 45 in good health and CMV-seropositive.

The genes are TRBV7-8 and TRBJ2-2; D might be TRBD2 (6 bases). This CDR3 contains 18 residues. Per germline, CDR1 SGHVS and CDR2 FQNEAQ. The V end lost 2 bases, the J end lost 2 bases, and 18 bases lay between the germline ends. CDR3 residues: CASSLKGVWRDNTGELFF. The CDR3 region has the DNA TGTGCCAGCAGCTTAAAAGGTGTCTGGCGGGACAACACCGGGGAGCTGTTTTTT. Full variable domain (rest looked up from reference TRBV7-8 and TRBJ2-2): GAGVSQSPRYKVAKRGQDVALRCDPISGHVSLFWYQQALGQGPEFLTYFQNEAQLDKSGLPSDRFFAERPEGSVSTLKIQRTQQEDSAVYLCASSLKGVWRDNTGELFFGEGSRLTVL.

The rearrangement joins TRBV2 to TRBJ2-5, with TRBD1 identical over 8 bases. V dropped 9 bases and J dropped 2; count of bases not matched to a gene: 5. The CDR3 runs 13 residues. Looked up from germline, CDR1 is SNHLY and CDR2 is FYNNEI. The DNA for the CDR3 is TGTGCCAGTGACAGGGGCCCTCAAGAGACCCAGTACTTC. This codes for CASDRGPQETQYF.

This chain connects TRBV15 to TRBJ2-1; perhaps TRBD1 as D (5 bases). The germline V gene has CDR1 LNHNV and CDR2 YYDKDF (reference sequence). Trimming stripped 0 bases from V and 8 bases from J, with 23 bases between. The CDR3 has 18 residues. The CDR3 reads CATSRDGERWGITDEQFF. As DNA, the CDR3 is TGTGCCACCAGCAGAGATGGAGAACGTTGGGGCATCACAGATGAGCAGTTCTTC.

This clone occurred once. The V call is TRBV7-9, the J call TRBJ1-2; tentatively, D is TRBD1 (5 bases). Germline V gene data show CDR1 as SEHNR and CDR2 as FQNEAQ (reference sequence). This CDR3 contains 12 residues. V was trimmed by 2 bases and J by 6 bases, leaving 7 bases between them. The CDR3 nucleotides read TGTGCCAGCAGCTTACAAGGGGATGGCTACACCTTC. Its translation: CASSLQGDGYTF.

The chain is built from TRBV4-3 and TRBJ1-1; 7 nucleotides agree with TRBD1. The germline V gene encodes CDR1 LGHNA and CDR2 YSLEER. The V and J ends lost 1 base and 0 bases, in that order; junction bases with no gene match: 2. The CDR3 length is 15 residues. CDR3 loop: CASSQGTGVNTEAFF. For the CDR3, the DNA is TGCGCCAGCAGCCAAGGGACAGGAGTGAACACTGAAGCTTTCTTT.

The chain joins TRBV9 to TRBJ1-1; D is perhaps TRBD1 (5 bases). V shed 1 base and J shed 6 bases, with 10 bases lying between them. CDR1 and CDR2 (germline): SGDLS, YYNGEE. This CDR3 spans 13 amino acids. CDR3 DNA: TGTGCCAGCAGCGTATGGGGCGGATCTGAAGCTTTCTTT. It yields the protein CASSVWGGSEAFF.

The chain's CDR3 is CASSLGVGRRNEQFF. The CDR3 region has the DNA TGTGCCAGCAGCTTAGGGGTAGGGAGGAGAAATGAGCAGTTCTTC. The V call is TRBV7-2, the J call TRBJ2-1; weak D call: TRBD2 (6 bases). Trimming took off 1 base at V and 7 bases at J, with 14 bases between the two ends. The germline V gene encodes CDR1 SGHTA and CDR2 FQGNSA. This CDR3 spans 15 amino acids. Variable domain in full (rest from reference TRBV7-2 and TRBJ2-1): GAGVSQSPSNKVTEKGKDVELRCDPISGHTALYWYRQSLGQGLEFLIYFQGNSAPDKSGLPSDRFSAERTGGSVSTLTIQRTQQEDSAVYLCASSLGVGRRNEQFFGPGTRLTVL.

V and J are TRBV6-5 and TRBJ1-2; D is possibly TRBD1 (6 bases). This CDR3 region has 12 residues. The V end was cut by 6 bases, the J end by 5 bases, with 10 bases between. In germline, CDR1 is MNHEY, CDR2 SVGAGI. The CDR3 loop reads CASSDTGYGYTF. Written as DNA, the CDR3 is TGTGCCAGCAGCGACACAGGGTATGGCTACACCTTC.

The chain carries TRBV2 and TRBJ2-5; 7 bases agree with TRBD2. Germline CDR1 reads SNHLY; CDR2 reads FYNNEI. This CDR3 comprises 13 residues. The ends lost 2 bases at V and 7 bases at J; junction bases unmatched: 4. CDR3 coding DNA: TGTGCCAGCAGTGAACCTGAGCGGGGGACCCAGTACTTC. It is translated as CASSEPERGTQYF.

This clone was seen once. CDR3 nucleotide sequence: TGCGCCAGCAGCTACAGGGGGCAAGGGTCCTACAATGAGCAGTTCTTC. Amino acid sequence: CASSYRGQGSYNEQFF. The V call is TRBV5-1, the J call TRBJ2-1, with TRBD1 matching 9 bases. Germline values: CDR1 SGHRS, CDR2 YFSETQ. V gave up 3 bases and J gave up 1 base; unmatched junction bases: 5. The CDR3 has 16 residues.

The rearrangement joins TRBV5-8 to TRBJ2-3; 10 bases match TRBD1. Germline V lookup: CDR1 SGHTS, CDR2 YDEGEE. V dropped 4 bases and J dropped 8; count of bases not matched to a gene: 10. The CDR3 runs 15 residues. The chain's CDR3 is CASSAWTGGLGTQYF. CDR3 nucleotide sequence: TGTGCCAGCAGCGCATGGACAGGGGGGTTGGGTACGCAGTATTTT.

V usage is TRBV27 and J usage is TRBJ2-5, with 7 nucleotides matching TRBD1. Losses at the gene ends were 3 bases for V and 1 base for J; bases not matched to a gene: 2. CDR1 MNHEY and CDR2 SMNVEV come from the germline V gene (reference sequence). The CDR3 loop spans 14 amino acids. Here the CDR3 reads CASSFRQGQETQYF. In nucleotides, the CDR3 is TGTGCCAGCAGTTTTCGACAGGGCCAAGAGACCCAGTACTTC.

A single count supports this clone. The chain links TRBV2 to TRBJ1-1; D possibly corresponds to TRBD1 (5 bases). CDR1 is SNHLY and CDR2 is FYNNEI in the germline V gene. Trimming stripped 4 bases from V and 3 bases from J, with 12 bases between. The length of the CDR3 is 14 residues. CDR3 nucleotide sequence: TGTGCCAGCAGTGTATCAAGCAGGGACACTGAAGCTTTCTTT. Translation gives CASSVSSRDTEAFF.

This chain connects TRBV7-9 to TRBJ2-1; D possibly corresponds to TRBD2 (6 bases). Germline V CDR1 and CDR2: SEHNR, FQNEAQ (reference sequence). V lost 3 bases and J lost 8, with 11 bases in between. This CDR3 comprises 13 residues. This chain's CDR3 is CASSFGSADEQFF. The CDR3 bases are TGTGCCAGCAGCTTCGGGAGCGCAGATGAGCAGTTCTTC.

The V call is TRBV6-6, the J call TRBJ2-3, with 8 nucleotides matching TRBD2. The V segment lost 5 bases and the J segment 3 bases; nucleotides outside the gene matches: 7. The CDR3 runs to 15 residues. CDR1 is MNHNY and CDR2 is SVGAGI in the germline V gene (reference sequence). CDR3 amino acids: CASSKAGDGTDTQYF. CDR3 nucleotides: TGTGCCAGCAGTAAAGCGGGAGATGGTACAGATACGCAGTATTTT.

The chain uses TRBV4-3 and TRBJ2-2; 9 bases are shared with TRBD1. The V and J ends lost 2 bases and 6 bases, in that order; junction bases with no gene match: 7. This CDR3 is built from 16 residues. CDR1 LGHNA and CDR2 YSLEER come from the germline V gene. CDR3 amino acids: CASSQPDRGYAGELFF. In DNA, the CDR3 is TGCGCCAGCAGCCAACCGGACAGGGGATACGCCGGGGAGCTGTTTTTT.

V and J are TRBV6-5 and TRBJ2-1; 10 bases match TRBD2. The CDR3 totals 14 residues. The germline V gene encodes CDR1 MNHEY and CDR2 SVGAGI. The V and J ends lost 6 bases and 5 bases, in that order; junction bases with no gene match: 4. The CDR3 loop is CASSRTSGHNEQFF. DNA of the CDR3: TGTGCCAGCAGCAGGACTAGCGGTCACAATGAGCAGTTCTTC.

V and J are TRBV6-5 and TRBJ1-1; unclear D gene. The V gene lost 2 bases and the J gene lost 9 bases, with 13 bases spanning the gap. This CDR3 is built from 13 residues. Germline values: CDR1 MNHEY, CDR2 SVGAGI. As DNA, the CDR3 is TGTGCCAGCAGTTACCGTTTGCAGGCTCAAGCTTTCTTT. As protein: CASSYRLQAQAFF.

The chain recombines TRBV7-6 with TRBJ2-7; 9 bases fit TRBD2. Germline CDR1 and CDR2: SGHVS and FNYEAQ. Trimming at V came to 5 bases and at J to 0 bases, leaving 2 bases not matched to a gene. This CDR3 spans 14 amino acids. Here the CDR3 reads CASSRSGSSYEQYF. CDR3 in DNA: TGTGCCAGCAGCCGTAGCGGGAGCTCCTACGAGCAGTACTTC.

J is TRBJ2-3 and V is TRBV4-2, with TRBD1 as a possible D gene (5 bases). The CDR3 spans 16 residues. Trimming stripped 0 bases from V and 1 base from J, with 11 bases between. CDR1 LGHNA and CDR2 YNFKEQ come from the germline V gene. CDR3 sequence reads: CASSQDGHTRTDTQYF. CDR3 nucleotide sequence: TGTGCCAGCAGCCAAGACGGACACACTCGCACAGATACGCAGTATTTT.

The V gene is TRBV6-5, the J gene TRBJ2-7, with TRBD1 as a possible D gene (6 bases). This CDR3 contains 15 residues. Trimming left V 5 bases short and J 3 bases short, with 17 bases between. Germline assignment: CDR1 MNHEY and CDR2 SVGAGI. The CDR3 here is CASSTLPDSHYEQYF. The CDR3 nucleotides read TGTGCCAGCAGTACGCTCCCGGACAGCCACTACGAGCAGTACTTC.

CDR3 residues: CALKAVNTGELFF. CDR3 DNA: TGTGCCCTAAAGGCGGTCAACACCGGGGAGCTGTTTTTT. The chain joins TRBV11-3 to TRBJ2-2; D gene ambiguous. Deletions cut 11 bases from V and 2 bases from J, with 12 bases between. The V gene's germline CDR1 is SGHNT and CDR2 YENEEA. The CDR3 sequence is 13 residues long.